These 22 T cell receptor beta chains originate from one sample sequenced in a study of shared clonotypes between healthy human individuals. Clones were read by immunoSEQ multiplex PCR, and TCRdb kept only the in-frame ones, dropping some. The table shows millions of clones, with about 95% occurring only once. The sample consisted of naive CD4+ T cells sorted from blood. Indicated subset: CD45RA+ positively selected. The receptors originated from a man younger than 35 in good health.

The chain joins TRBV27 to TRBJ1-5; perhaps TRBD1 as D (5 bases). V lost 6 bases, J lost 0 bases, and 9 bases lay in between. The CDR3 extends over 14 amino acids. The germline V gene has CDR1 MNHEY and CDR2 SMNVEV (reference sequence). CDR3 residues: CASSRVSSNQPQHF. CDR3 nucleotides: TGTGCCAGCAGCAGGGTCTCTAGCAATCAGCCCCAGCATTTT.

This sequence joins TRBV4-1 and TRBJ2-2; unclear D gene. This CDR3 is built from 16 residues. The germline V gene has CDR1 MGHRA and CDR2 YSYEKL. Trimming removed 6 bases from V and 4 bases from J, with 18 bases in between. DNA for the CDR3: TGCGCCAGCAGTCAACGAGGAGAGTCGATCACCGGGGAGCTGTTTTTT. This gives the protein CASSQRGESITGELFF.

This rearrangement joins TRBV7-3 to TRBJ2-1; D is undetermined. Deletions cut 5 bases from V and 2 bases from J, with 13 bases between. Germline CDR1 reads SGHTA; CDR2 reads FQGTGA. The CDR3 is 15 amino acids. The CDR3 reads CASSPLATPYNEQFF. For the CDR3, the DNA is TGTGCCAGCAGCCCCCTCGCCACACCCTACAATGAGCAGTTCTTC.

For this clone: Other DNA sequences from this sample encode an identical CDR3 as well. The rearrangement uses TRBV6-5 and TRBJ2-7; D gene unclear. The CDR3 length is 13 residues. Trimming took off 4 bases at V and 0 bases at J, with 7 bases between the two ends. Germline V gene lookup returns CDR1 MNHEY and CDR2 SVGAGI. CDR3 sequence: CASSFTGSYEQYF. The CDR3 DNA reads TGTGCCAGCAGTTTCACGGGCTCCTACGAGCAGTACTTC.

Points on this clone: The sample has other DNA sequences that encode this CDR3 too. This rearrangement joins TRBV20-1 to TRBJ1-1; D gene uncertain. This CDR3 has 11 residues. V was cut by 6 bases and J by 1 base, with 6 bases left in between. The germline gives CDR1 DFQATT, CDR2 SNEGSKA (reference sequence). Written as DNA, the CDR3 is TGCAGTGCGTCGACGAACACTGAAGCTTTCTTT. Its translation is CSASTNTEAFF.

The J gene is TRBJ2-3, the V gene TRBV6-6; D is perhaps TRBD2 (5 bases). V was shortened by 6 bases and J by 4 bases, with 11 bases between the two germline ends. The CDR3 runs 13 residues. CDR1 and CDR2 from the germline V gene are MNHNY and SVGAGI (reference sequence). This CDR3 is CASRGGLPDTQYF. The CDR3 DNA reads TGTGCCAGCAGGGGCGGACTGCCAGATACGCAGTATTTT.

The J gene is TRBJ2-3, the V gene TRBV19, with D possibly being TRBD2 (5 bases). This CDR3 is 15 amino acids long. V was cut by 6 bases and J by 4 bases, with 17 bases left in between. Germline V gene data show CDR1 as LNHDA and CDR2 as SQIVND (reference sequence). The CDR3 coding sequence is TGTGCCAGTAGAACTAGTGGTCTCTCCGCAGATACGCAGTATTTT. Translated, it gives CASRTSGLSADTQYF.

The V and J genes are TRBV6-1 and TRBJ1-5; the D gene is possibly TRBD1 (6 bases). V was pared by 5 bases and J by 2 bases, with 10 bases between. Germline CDR1 and CDR2: MNHNS and SASEGT. This CDR3 spans 14 amino acids. The DNA of the CDR3 is TGTGCCAGCAGTCAGGGGTTAGGCAATCAGCCCCAGCATTTT. This gives the protein CASSQGLGNQPQHF.

This chain links TRBV7-9 with TRBJ2-1; 10 bases map to TRBD2. Germline values: CDR1 SEHNR, CDR2 FQNEAQ (reference sequence). The CDR3 loop spans 14 amino acids. V was clipped by 4 bases and J by 7 bases; unmatched bases: 4. The CDR3 sequence is CASSSSGSGNEQFF. In DNA, the CDR3 is TGTGCCAGCAGCTCTAGCGGGAGTGGTAATGAGCAGTTCTTC.

The chain has TRBV30 and TRBJ2-7; TRBD1 might be the D (5 bases). CDR3 length: 15 amino acids. Trimming removed 0 bases from V and 2 bases from J, with 14 bases in between. The V gene's germline CDR1 is GTSNPN and CDR2 SVGIG (reference sequence). The CDR3 loop is CAWSVPARAAYEQYF. CDR3 nucleotide sequence: TGTGCCTGGAGTGTACCGGCCAGGGCTGCCTACGAGCAGTACTTC.

The V gene is TRBV6-5, the J gene TRBJ1-5; no reliable D call. From germline, CDR1 is MNHEY and CDR2 SVGAGI. The CDR3 length is 13 residues. Trimming pared 8 bases from V and 5 bases from J, leaving 13 bases between. This chain's CDR3 is CASGQVPHQPQHF. In DNA, the CDR3 is TGTGCCAGCGGTCAGGTCCCCCATCAGCCCCAGCATTTT.

The rearrangement uses TRBV2 and TRBJ2-3; no definite D call. The V and J ends lost 8 bases and 2 bases respectively, with 8 bases between them. Germline values: CDR1 SNHLY, CDR2 FYNNEI. The CDR3 runs 12 residues. The DNA of the CDR3 is TGTGCCAGCCTGCTCTACACAGATACGCAGTATTTT. This encodes CASLLYTDTQYF. Full variable domain (missing parts from reference TRBV2 and TRBJ2-3): EPEVTQTPSHQVTQMGQEVILRCVPISNHLYFYWYRQILGQKVEFLVSFYNNEISEKSEIFDDQFSVERPDGSNFTLKIRSTKLEDSAMYFCASLLYTDTQYFGPGTRLTVL.

As to this clone: One end of the junction does not line up with germline, which may come from a read error. The chain is built from TRBV7-7 and TRBJ2-1, with 9 bases identical to TRBD2. The CDR3 consists of 15 residues. Germline CDR1 SSHAT, CDR2 FNYEAQ (reference sequence). The CDR3 DNA reads as TGTGCTAGCAGCTTAAGCGGGGGGACCTACAATGAGCAGTTCTTC. This codes for CASSLSGGTYNEQFF.

The chain recombines TRBV11-3 with TRBJ2-7; D is uncertain. CDR1 and CDR2 (germline): SGHNT, YENEEA. V was clipped by 2 bases and J by 0 bases, with 11 bases between them. There are 15 residues in the CDR3. The CDR3 DNA follows: TGTGCCAGCAGCTTACCCGACTGCAGCTCCTACGAGCAGTACTTC. Residues: CASSLPDCSSYEQYF.

The chain uses TRBV6-5 and TRBJ1-1, with D possibly TRBD1 on 5 matching bases. This CDR3 has 13 residues. V lost 6 bases and J 6 bases, leaving 14 bases between the germline ends. Germline V gives CDR1 MNHEY, CDR2 SVGAGI. CDR3 in amino acids: CASREVGRAEAFF. Written as DNA, the CDR3 is TGTGCCAGCAGAGAAGTGGGGCGCGCTGAAGCTTTCTTT.

The V gene is TRBV10-3, the J gene TRBJ1-1, with D perhaps matching TRBD1 (5 bases). From germline, CDR1 is ENHRY and CDR2 SYGVKD. Trimming pared 4 bases from V and 4 bases from J, leaving 13 bases between. There are 14 residues in the CDR3. The CDR3 bases are TGTGCCATCAGTGTCGACAGTGGCCCCACTGAAGCTTTCTTT. Translation: CAISVDSGPTEAFF.

The chain uses TRBV7-2 and TRBJ1-1, with TRBD1 as a possible D gene (5 bases). The CDR3 has 16 amino acids. Trimming removed 1 base at V and 0 bases at J, with 12 bases between. Germline V gene sequence: CDR1 SGHTA, CDR2 FQGNSA. The CDR3 spells CASSLEGGALNTEAFF. The CDR3 DNA sequence: TGTGCCAGCAGCTTAGAGGGAGGGGCCTTGAACACTGAAGCTTTCTTT.

The rearrangement uses TRBV7-8 and TRBJ2-5, with D possibly being TRBD1 (6 bases). V dropped 5 bases and J dropped 4 bases, with 17 bases sitting between them. Germline V gene sequence: CDR1 SGHVS, CDR2 FQNEAQ. The CDR3 totals 15 residues. The CDR3 spells CASSPFGQGLETQYF. As DNA, the CDR3 is TGTGCCAGCAGCCCCTTCGGTCAGGGGCTAGAGACCCAGTACTTC.

This clone was detected only once. The chain recombines TRBV19 with TRBJ2-1; 9 nucleotides agree with TRBD1. CDR1 and CDR2 from the germline V gene are LNHDA and SQIVND (reference sequence). With V trimmed by 8 bases and J by 1 base, 15 bases remained unmatched. CDR3 length: 18 amino acids. This chain's CDR3 is CASRSDRGPGGSYNEQFF. The CDR3 DNA reads as TGTGCCAGTCGATCGGACAGGGGTCCCGGGGGGTCCTACAATGAGCAGTTCTTC. The entire variable domain, with the rest obtained from reference TRBV19 and TRBJ2-1, is as follows: DGGITQSPKYLFRKEGQNVTLSCEQNLNHDAMYWYRQDPGQGLRLIYYSQIVNDFQKGDIAEGYSVSREKKESFPLTVTSAQKNPTAFYLCASRSDRGPGGSYNEQFFGPGTRLTVL.

This rearrangement joins TRBV30 to TRBJ2-7, with D uncertain. This CDR3 contains 13 residues. Germline V gives CDR1 GTSNPN, CDR2 SVGIG (reference sequence). The germline V and J ends were trimmed by 1 base and 3 bases, with 10 bases remaining between them. The DNA of the CDR3 is TGTGCCTGGAGTGGCGGACCATACTACGAGCAGTACTTC. Its translation: CAWSGGPYYEQYF.

The chain is built from TRBV5-6 and TRBJ1-5, with D perhaps matching TRBD1 (6 bases). The germline V gene has CDR1 SGHDT and CDR2 YYEEEE. CDR3 length equals 14 residues. Trimming removed 5 bases at V and 6 bases at J, with 15 bases between. CDR3 loop: CASSWGGGPQPQHF. Here the CDR3 DNA reads TGTGCCAGCAGTTGGGGTGGGGGGCCTCAGCCCCAGCATTTT.

This clone was counted once. The chain couples TRBV5-6 to TRBJ2-5; 12 bases agree with TRBD2. This CDR3 spans 15 amino acids. Germline V gives CDR1 SGHDT, CDR2 YYEEEE. With 4 bases clipped from V and 5 bases from J, the junction kept 6 bases outside the gene matches. The CDR3 region is CASSQTSGSSETQYF. The DNA for the CDR3 is TGTGCCAGCAGCCAGACTAGCGGGAGTTCGGAGACCCAGTACTTC. Looking up the rest from reference TRBV5-6 and TRBJ2-5 gives the full variable domain: DAGVTQSPTHLIKTRGQQVTLRCSPKSGHDTVSWYQQALGQGPQFIFQYYEEEERQRGNFPDRFSGHQFPNYSSELNVNALLLGDSALYLCASSQTSGSSETQYFGPGTRLLVL.